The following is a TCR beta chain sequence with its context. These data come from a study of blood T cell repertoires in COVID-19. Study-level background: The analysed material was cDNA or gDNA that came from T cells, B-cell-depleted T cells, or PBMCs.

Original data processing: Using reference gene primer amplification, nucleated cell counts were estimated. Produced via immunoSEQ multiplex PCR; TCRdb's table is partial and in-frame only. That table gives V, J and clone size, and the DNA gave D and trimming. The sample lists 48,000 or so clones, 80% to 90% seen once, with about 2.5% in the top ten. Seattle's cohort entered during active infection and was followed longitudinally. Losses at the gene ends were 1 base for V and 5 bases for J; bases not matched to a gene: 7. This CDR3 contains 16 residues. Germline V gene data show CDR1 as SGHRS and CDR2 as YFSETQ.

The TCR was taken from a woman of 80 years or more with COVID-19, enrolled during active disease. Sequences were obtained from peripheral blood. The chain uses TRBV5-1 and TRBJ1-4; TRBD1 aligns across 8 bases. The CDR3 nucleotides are TGCGCCAGCAGCTTGTGGGGACAGGAAGCAAATGAAAAACTGTTTTTT. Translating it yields CASSLWGQEANEKLFF.